Listed here is a single TCR beta chain. Its antigen is still unknown. Base quality data are lacking; no much larger clone is found one base away. The data were obtained in a study of blood T cell repertoires in COVID-19 (dated by TCRdb to 2018 to 2021). With regard to the full study: Samples covering the acute and convalescent phases of COVID-19 were provided by collaborators in the United States, Italy and Spain. The prospective study material was composed of cDNA or gDNA derived from T cells, B-cell-depleted T cells, or PBMCs. Deeply sampled blood TCRbeta repertoires from subjects exposed to, actively infected with, or recovered from COVID-19 were included in the dataset. The repertoires were released in a freely available public database meant as a resource for research on the immune response to SARS-CoV-2. Samples were obtained from the ongoing ImmuneRACE study (first 160 participants) and from 1,200 or so subjects provided by 6 global collaborators. The sample metadata nearly always contained a de-identified subject ID, COVID-19 status, age in years and sex. HLA class I and class II types, where available, came from metadata supplied by the sample provider rather than from assay-based typing.

TCRbeta CDR3 regions were amplified from genomic DNA using the immunoSEQ Assay, a bias-controlled multiplex PCR. In the paper's pipeline: The number of nucleated cells in each sample was estimated from the amplification of reference gene primers within the assay. To quantify the absolute abundance of each unique TCRbeta CDR3 rearrangement, sequence reads were collapsed and filtered. For each sample, productive Simpson clonality was calculated by taking the square root of Simpson's diversity index across productive rearrangements. In TCRdb, the immuneACCESS table is reduced to in-frame sequences with V and J assigned. These tables do not hold every clone; where another copy was compared, an unresolved V gene accounts for under half, and the others remain unexplained. The D gene and trimming were derived from the DNA, and the V and J assignments and clone size from that table. Counted in this sample were about 160,000 clones; roughly 90% of them appeared once. The ten top clones hold 6.5% to 8% of the sample.

In the prospective study, participants were roughly 18 to 100 years old, resided in fewer than 25 geographic areas of the United States, and were enrolled through a virtual design. Cohort assignment in the prospective study relied on participant-reported clinical history from a screening survey and a study questionnaire. Recovered participants in ImmuneRACE Cohort 3 were defined as having two consecutive negative NP/OP PCR tests, clearance from a healthcare professional, or resolution of symptoms. Mobile phlebotomists in the prospective study collected whole blood, serum and a nasopharyngeal or oropharyngeal swab from every participant. Over an approximately 2-month period, participants in the prospective study had the option of providing additional blood draws and questionnaires. Before DNA extraction, prospective study blood samples were shipped either frozen or at room temperature. General study outcomes and caveats: How much clinical and demographic metadata was included differed by source and by participant, and the metadata was provided uncurated.

The germline V gene (reference sequence) provides CDR1 MNHEY and CDR2 SMNVEV. The junction shows trimming of 5 bases on V and 2 bases on J, plus 22 bases between the germline ends. The CDR3 has 17 amino acids, counting the end cysteine and phenylalanine. Kept here is only the CDR3 DNA, which spans 51 bases and is read in frame from base 1. The rearranged segments are TRBV27 and TRBJ2-7; TRBD1 is possibly the D segment (7 matching bases). The source material was PBMCs or T cells enriched from blood (not recorded which). The sequence was obtained from a woman aged 45 to 65 who had recovered from COVID-19. Here the CDR3 is given as CASSPSPVQGRTYEQYF. The nucleotide sequence reads as follows: TGTGCCAGCAGTCCGAGCCCCGTACAGGGGAGGACCTACGAGCAGTACTTC.